This record covers a single T cell receptor beta chain. Its binding antigen is unknown. No much larger clone is present one base from it, and per-base qualities are unavailable. This specimen comes from a study of cytotoxic CD8 clonotypes in ibrutinib-treated CLL (dated by TCRdb to the early 2020s). Broadly, across the study: The cohort included some 14 treatment-naive and ten to eleven relapsed/refractory patients; under 18 were IGHV unmutated. Responses were partial in approximately 24 patients and complete in 2; after median approximately 66 months follow-up, about 15 stayed in remission and approximately 12 progressed. Response samples were taken after a median of roughly a year on treatment, ranging from about 6 to 40 months. An average of 255,043 productive templates and some 99,000 productive rearrangements was obtained per sample. Of the roughly 79 people in the trial, about 25 had longitudinal samples available. Cryopreserved peripheral blood mononuclear cells were obtained before treatment, at response, and at either sustained remission or disease progression. All remission and progressive disease samples were collected while patients were still receiving ibrutinib.

A MiSeq instrument was used for deep resolution sequencing, which targeted depths ranging from 1 in 1 million up to 1 in 200,000 T cells, with coverage averaging 10x for each clonotype. The immunoSEQ hsTCRB Kit was used to generate TCR beta libraries. The source study handled its data this way. ImmunoSEQ Data Assistant and ImmunoSEQ Analyzer were used for data analysis, and V, D and J genes were assigned according to IMGT definitions. Clonality, with values ranging from 0 to 1, was calculated as one minus the normalized Shannon entropy of productive rearrangement frequencies. Only overrepresented clonotypes making up at least 0.05% of the repertoire of each patient were included in the public clonotype analysis. About a dozen repertoires from age-matched healthy donors, obtained from immuneACCESS, served as clonality controls. Imported from immuneACCESS, the table was reduced by TCRdb to in-frame sequences with V and J called. These copies leave out some clones; in studies compared against another copy, an unresolved V gene accounts for under half, and the cause of the remainder is not known. Clone size and V and J calls were adopted from that table, with D and trimming inferred from the DNA. For this sample the table gives around 150,000 clones, of which 70% to 90% were detected only once. The top ten clonotypes cover around 7.6% of the sample.

General conclusions and limits of the study: At baseline, clonality was higher than in age-matched healthy donors and showed a strong correlation with circulating CD8+ T-cell counts. Public clonotypes were rare and either shrank or stayed stable during treatment, and the rise in clonality at ibrutinib response reflected expansion of private clonotypes. Sustained-remission and progressing patients did not have matched sampling times, and lymph node repertoires were not examined. Clonality rose at ibrutinib response, remained stable during sustained remission, and dropped back toward baseline at progression.

Around 1.8 micrograms of genomic DNA were extracted from cryopreserved PBMCs for TCR beta library preparation. Longitudinal blood samples from CLL patients receiving ibrutinib monotherapy were subjected to high-throughput TCR beta sequencing. Patients were enrolled in a phase 2 open-label single-center ibrutinib monotherapy trial. Here the sequenced sample was PBMCs, taken after 36 months of ibrutinib treatment. This clonotype was sampled from a human donor with chronic lymphocytic leukemia.

The CDR3 protein: CAWSVGPGATSGNTIYF. The DNA sequence is TGTGCCTGGAGTGTAGGGCCAGGGGCCACCTCTGGAAACACCATATATTTT. Recombination connected TRBV30 to TRBJ1-3; the D gene is perhaps TRBD1, on 6 matching bases. The germline V gene (reference sequence) gives CDR1 as GTSNPN and CDR2 as SVGIG. V is shortened by 0 bases, J by 0 bases, and the region joining them spans 15 bases. The CDR3 spans 17 residues, from the cysteine through the phenylalanine. Kept here is only the CDR3 DNA, which spans 51 bases and is read in frame from base 1.